This record concerns one TCR beta chain sequence. Its antigen is not known. The record originates from a study of T-cell memory formation after mild COVID-19. For the study at large: Among the donors, TCR clusters were largely specific to each donor. Overall study findings and caveats: Largely, contracting CD4+ clones fell within CM and EM, and contracting CD8+ clones within EMRA.

This CDR3 is 15 amino acids long. CDR1 is DFQATT and CDR2 is SNEGSKA in the germline V gene (reference sequence). The V end was cut by 5 bases, the J end by 4 bases, with 15 bases between. TCRdb reanalysed the 5' RACE reads using MiXCR and keeps one entry per CDR3 protein. The table includes more than 450,000 distinct CDR3 sequences, approximately 18% detected once. The origin of this receptor is an adult woman who had mild COVID-19 (a few samples of this study predate the infection). Cell type and time point are not known. The chain combines TRBV20-1 with TRBJ1-6; D unresolved. The sample taken for sequencing was PBMCs or a T cell subset sorted from them (not recorded which). DNA for the CDR3: TGCAGTGCTCAGGCCGGAGCTCCATATAATTCACCCCTCCACTTT. Protein: CSAQAGAPYNSPLHF.